Listed below are T cell receptor beta chains from one sample, sequenced in a study of beta chain features in type 1 diabetes. Sequencing was performed with immunoSEQ multiplex PCR; in TCRdb, only in-frame clones are kept and a portion is missing. The sample holds some 660,000 clones; over 11% are singletons and the top ten take 0.03% to 0.04%. Sequencing was carried out using naive CD4+ T cells from blood. All receptors come from a man in his late teens or twenties with type 1 diabetes. CDR3s include the opening cysteine and the closing phenylalanine or tryptophan. A D gene is named only where the DNA matches it firmly. The size of a clone is reported for some rows only, either as once, few or many, or as a class for expanded clones.

CDR3aa | CDR3nt | j_gene | abundance | v_gene | d_gene
CASIPMGFHPPQELFF | TGCGCCAGCATCCCAATGGGGTTTCACCCCCCGCAGGAGCTGTTTTTT | TRBJ2-2 | . | TRBV23-1 | .
CASSTGRGAAGDYGYTF | TGCGCCAGCAGCACCGGTCGTGGGGCAGCAGGTGACTATGGCTACACCTTC | TRBJ1-2 | . | TRBV4-1 | .
CASSPGRQGSGANVLTF | TGTGCCAGCTCACCAGGACGGCAGGGCTCTGGGGCCAACGTCCTGACTTTC | TRBJ2-6 | . | TRBV18 | .
CASRHTFVALNTEAFF | TGTGCCAGCAGACACACCTTCGTAGCCTTGAACACTGAAGCTTTCTTT | TRBJ1-1 | few | TRBV4-2 | .
CASGLALYGELFF | TGTGCTAGTGGCCTGGCCCTCTACGGGGAGCTGTTTTTT | TRBJ2-2 | few | TRBV12-5 | .
CASSPQPLGIYEQYF | TGTGCCAGCAGTCCTCAACCGCTAGGGATCTACGAGCAGTACTTC | TRBJ2-7 | few | TRBV27 | .
CASSYLALETQYF | TGTGCCAGCAGCTATCTAGCGTTAGAGACCCAGTACTTC | TRBJ2-5 | . | TRBV7-2 | .
CASSLDSMGWGETQYF | TGCGCCAGCAGCTTGGATAGTATGGGCTGGGGAGAGACCCAGTACTTC | TRBJ2-5 | few | TRBV5-1 | .
CASSPPGGPRTQYF | TGTGCCAGCAGCCCCCCCGGGGGCCCCAGGACCCAGTACTTC | TRBJ2-5 | . | TRBV7-2 | .
CASSYSLYQPQHF | TGTGCCAGCAGTTACAGTTTATATCAGCCCCAGCATTTT | TRBJ1-5 | few | TRBV6-5 | .
CASSLAGGSSYNEQFF | TGTGCCAGCAGCTTAGCAGGCGGGAGCTCCTACAATGAGCAGTTCTTC | TRBJ2-1 | few | TRBV11-3 | TRBD2
CASSLTAFQETQYF | TGCGCCAGCAGCCTGACAGCGTTCCAAGAGACCCAGTACTTC | TRBJ2-5 | . | TRBV5-1 | .
CAWSKGTVFGPQHF | TGTGCCTGGAGTAAGGGGACTGTATTCGGGCCCCAGCATTTT | TRBJ1-5 | few | TRBV30 | .
CASSLVRGEQYF | TGTGCCAGCAGTTTGGTCAGGGGGGAGCAGTACTTC | TRBJ2-7 | few | TRBV27 | TRBD1
CASSLRYSTYSPYEQYF | TGTGCCAGCAGCTTGAGGTACAGCACCTATTCACCCTACGAGCAGTACTTC | TRBJ2-7 | . | TRBV5-4 | .
CASSYREQNYGYTF | TGTGCCAGCAGTTACAGGGAACAGAACTATGGCTACACCTTC | TRBJ1-2 | few | TRBV27 | .
CASSVTGAANTGELFF | TGTGCCAGCAGCGTAACCGGGGCCGCGAACACCGGGGAGCTGTTTTTT | TRBJ2-2 | . | TRBV9 | .
CASGSDGSNQPQHF | TGTGCTAGTGGATCGGACGGTAGCAATCAGCCCCAGCATTTT | TRBJ1-5 | few | TRBV12-5 | .
CASTQRRNTGELFF | TGTGCCAGCACTCAGCGGAGGAACACCGGGGAGCTGTTTTTT | TRBJ2-2 | . | TRBV7-9 | .
CASSPRTGGYEQYF | TGCGCCAGCAGCCCCAGGACAGGGGGCTACGAGCAGTACTTC | TRBJ2-7 | . | TRBV4-1 | TRBD1